The 30 T cell receptor beta chains presented below share a single source sample, sequenced in a study of blood T cell repertoires in COVID-19. Sequencing was performed with immunoSEQ multiplex PCR; in TCRdb, only in-frame clones are kept and a portion is missing. Among 200,000 to 300,000 clones listed, around nine tenths were seen once. What was sequenced was peripheral blood. Receptors were obtained from a man aged 25-40 years with active or convalescent COVID-19.

This clone occurred once. This chain connects TRBV6-4 to TRBJ2-7, with a tentative D call TRBD2 (6 bases). The CDR3 is 13 amino acids. CDR1 is MRHNA and CDR2 is SNTAGT in the germline V gene. V was shortened by 4 bases and J by 6 bases, with 13 bases between the two germline ends. CDR3 sequence (DNA): TGTGCCAGCAGTGTAGTTAGGGACTCCGAGCAGTACTTC. Translated, it gives CASSVVRDSEQYF.

V is TRBV3-1 (or the pseudogene TRBV3-2) and J is TRBJ2-2; D perhaps matches TRBD1 (5 bases). CDR1 is LGHDT, CDR2 YNNKEL, per germline (reference sequence). V dropped 4 bases and J dropped 0 bases, with 6 bases sitting between them. The CDR3 runs to 14 residues. The CDR3 DNA reads as TGTGCCAGCAGCCTACAGGCGAACACCGGGGAGCTGTTTTTT. Residues: CASSLQANTGELFF.

The rearrangement uses TRBV18 and TRBJ1-2; tentatively, D is TRBD1 (5 bases). Per germline, CDR1 KGHSH and CDR2 LQKENI. The CDR3 has 17 amino acids. The ends were cut back, 3 bases at V and 5 bases at J, with 22 bases in the middle. For the CDR3, the DNA is TGTGCCAGCTCACCGGAAAGACAGTTCCGGAGTGGGTATGGCTACACCTTC. This translates into CASSPERQFRSGYGYTF.

The count of this clone is one. The chain is built from TRBV6-5 and TRBJ1-2; no firm D call. The CDR3 extends over 12 amino acids. The germline V gene has CDR1 MNHEY and CDR2 SVGAGI. Trimming took off 6 bases at V and 5 bases at J, with 10 bases between the two ends. The CDR3 spells CASSPGGYGYTF. The CDR3 bases are TGTGCCAGCAGCCCCGGCGGGTATGGCTACACCTTC.

This clone was seen just once. The chain uses TRBV7-8 and TRBJ1-2; D is undetermined. Germline values: CDR1 SGHVS, CDR2 FQNEAQ. The CDR3 consists of 16 residues. V lost 0 bases, J lost 4 bases, and 15 bases lay in between. The CDR3 sequence is CASSLAGTEQTYGYTF. The CDR3 nucleotides are TGTGCCAGCAGCTTAGCCGGCACAGAGCAGACCTATGGCTACACCTTC.

The rearrangement joins TRBV6-2 or TRBV6-3 to TRBJ1-1; weak D call: TRBD1 (6 bases). V lost 0 bases and J lost 0, with 11 bases in between. In germline, CDR1 is MNHEY, CDR2 SVGEGT. The CDR3 extends over 16 amino acids. CDR3 region: CASSYSHRDMNTEAFF. Here the CDR3 DNA reads TGTGCCAGCAGTTACTCGCACAGGGACATGAACACTGAAGCTTTCTTT.

This sequence joins TRBV30 and TRBJ1-2, with TRBD1 matching 7 bases. Per the germline V gene, CDR1 is GTSNPN and CDR2 is SVGIG (reference sequence). The CDR3 spans 14 residues. Germline trimming cut 7 bases from V and 5 bases from J; bases unmatched to any gene: 13. CDR3 residues: CASSPGQSLYGYTF. CDR3 bases: TGTGCCTCGTCCCCGGGACAGAGTCTTTATGGCTACACCTTC.

This clone was picked up one time. The genes are TRBV6-5 and TRBJ1-1; TRBD1 matches at 8 bases. CDR3 size: 15 residues. With 5 bases clipped from V and 4 bases from J, the junction kept 9 bases outside the gene matches. Germline V gives CDR1 MNHEY, CDR2 SVGAGI. The CDR3 DNA follows: TGTGCCAGCAGTCGACCACAGGGGGGTGGCACTGAAGCTTTCTTT. This codes for CASSRPQGGGTEAFF.

V and J are TRBV6-1 and TRBJ1-3; the match to TRBD1 covers 7 bases. Unmatched junction bases numbered 6, after V lost 0 bases and J lost 4 bases. From germline, CDR1 is MNHNS and CDR2 SASEGT. This CDR3 has 16 residues. The CDR3 sequence is CASSEASGGMGNTIYF. The CDR3 DNA follows: TGTGCCAGCAGTGAAGCGTCAGGGGGTATGGGAAACACCATATATTTT.

J is TRBJ2-7 and V is TRBV7-8, with TRBD1 matching 7 bases. The CDR3 extends over 17 amino acids. V lost 1 base to trimming and J lost 4 bases; unmatched junction nucleotides: 13. CDR1 SGHVS and CDR2 FQNEAQ come from the germline V gene. The CDR3 DNA is TGTGCCAGCAGCTTAGGGAGCTCGGGACAGCTTATTTACGAGCAGTACTTC. Translated: CASSLGSSGQLIYEQYF.

The V and J genes are TRBV4-1 and TRBJ2-1; 8 bases line up with TRBD2. The CDR3 length is 17 residues. Germline assignment: CDR1 MGHRA and CDR2 YSYEKL. The V and J ends lost 0 bases and 2 bases, in that order; junction bases with no gene match: 6. CDR3 nucleotide sequence: TGCGCCAGCAGCCAAGATGACGGTAGCGGGGCCTACAATGAGCAGTTCTTC. Residues: CASSQDDGSGAYNEQFF.

This chain links TRBV5-5 with TRBJ1-1; 10 bases are a match to TRBD1. With 4 bases clipped from V and 6 bases from J, the junction kept 6 bases outside the gene matches. This CDR3 comprises 14 residues. Germline loops: CDR1 SGHKS, CDR2 YYEKEE (reference sequence). In DNA, the CDR3 is TGTGCCAGCAGCACCGGGACAGGGGCGTCTGAAGCTTTCTTT. Its translation: CASSTGTGASEAFF.

This chain links TRBV21-1 with TRBJ1-5. TRBV21-1 is a pseudogene. There are 13 residues in the CDR3. Here the CDR3 reads CASSFRGGQPQHF. CDR3 DNA sequence: TGTGCCAGCAGCTTTCGGGGAGGTCAGCCCCAGCATTTT.

The chain has TRBV30 and TRBJ2-7, with a possible D match to TRBD1 (6 bases). Trimming shortened V by 1 base and J by 4 bases, and 17 bases separated the two germline ends. There are 15 residues in the CDR3. Germline V CDR1 and CDR2: GTSNPN, SVGIG (reference sequence). In nucleotides, the CDR3 is TGTGCCTGGAGTGATTACAGGGTAGGGCGATACGAGCAGTACTTC. Amino acid sequence: CAWSDYRVGRYEQYF.

This clone was observed once. This sequence joins TRBV10-2 and TRBJ2-2; the match to TRBD1 covers 10 bases. V shed 10 bases and J 7 bases; nucleotides not matched to a gene: 6. CDR3 length: 13 residues. In germline, CDR1 is WSHSY, CDR2 SAAADI. The CDR3 DNA is TGCGCCACCCGACAGGGGGCTGGCGGGGAGCTGTTTTTT. Its protein product is CATRQGAGGELFF.

This chain links TRBV7-6 with TRBJ2-2; a weak D match, TRBD1 (6 bases). Trimming pared 8 bases from V and 2 bases from J, leaving 15 bases between. The CDR3 contains 15 residues. The germline V gene has CDR1 SGHVS and CDR2 FNYEAQ. CDR3 region: CASRRTAQNTGELFF. The CDR3 nucleotides are TGTGCCAGCCGCCGGACAGCGCAAAACACCGGGGAGCTGTTTTTT.

Notes on this clone: At the DNA level, this CDR3 is encoded by other sequences in the same sample as well. The gene calls are TRBV27 and TRBJ2-3; 10 nucleotides agree with TRBD1. CDR3 length: 15 amino acids. Trimming removed 5 bases from V and 1 base from J; junction bases left unmatched: 3. Germline V gene lookup returns CDR1 MNHEY and CDR2 SMNVEV (reference sequence). This CDR3 reads CASSPGTGGTDTQYF. The DNA for the CDR3 is TGTGCCAGCAGTCCCGGGACAGGGGGCACAGATACGCAGTATTTT.

The chain couples TRBV6-5 to TRBJ2-7, with TRBD1 as a possible D gene (5 bases). The V gene's germline CDR1 is MNHEY and CDR2 SVGAGI. The CDR3 contains 14 residues. Trimming pared 8 bases from V and 2 bases from J, leaving 16 bases between. CDR3 region: CASEGRVAPYEQYF. In nucleotides, the CDR3 is TGTGCCAGCGAAGGCAGGGTGGCTCCCTACGAGCAGTACTTC.

J is TRBJ2-3 and V is TRBV6-4, with D possibly TRBD1 on 5 matching bases. CDR3 length: 14 residues. Germline CDR1 is MRHNA and CDR2 is SNTAGT. Trimming left V 5 bases short and J 0 bases short, with 9 bases between. CDR3 residues: CASSPDTSTDTQYF. The CDR3 DNA sequence: TGTGCCAGCAGTCCGGACACTAGCACAGATACGCAGTATTTT.

The rearrangement uses TRBV7-9 and TRBJ1-4, with a tentative D call TRBD1 (5 bases). CDR3 length: 16 amino acids. Germline V gene sequence: CDR1 SEHNR, CDR2 FQNEAQ (reference sequence). V lost 3 bases and J lost 3, with 14 bases in between. The CDR3 reads CASSLSQGSPNEKLFF. The CDR3 DNA sequence: TGTGCCAGCAGCTTGTCCCAGGGCTCGCCTAATGAAAAACTGTTTTTT. The entire variable domain, with the rest obtained from reference TRBV7-9 and TRBJ1-4, is as follows: DTGVSQNPRHKITKRGQNVTFRCDPISEHNRLYWYRQTLGQGPEFLTYFQNEAQLEKSRLLSDRFSAERPKGSFSTLEIQRTEQGDSAMYLCASSLSQGSPNEKLFFGSGTQLSVL.

V is TRBV18 and J is TRBJ2-6, with TRBD1 identical over 9 bases. The CDR3 is 19 residues long. Germline assignment: CDR1 KGHSH and CDR2 LQKENI. V shed 4 bases and J 2 bases; nucleotides not matched to a gene: 12. The CDR3 reads CASSLGPGQGSPGANVLTF. CDR3 DNA sequence: TGTGCCAGCTCACTGGGACCGGGACAGGGAAGCCCTGGGGCCAACGTCCTGACTTTC.

The chain is built from TRBV5-3 and TRBJ1-1, with TRBD1 matching 7 bases. TRBV5-3 falls under the ORF class, with uncertain function. Unmatched junction bases numbered 4, after V lost 2 bases and J lost 0 bases. The CDR3 runs to 15 residues. CDR3 in DNA: TGTGCCAGAAGCTTTCAGGGGGGTATGAACACTGAAGCTTTCTTT. Its translation: CARSFQGGMNTEAFF.

The J gene is TRBJ2-1, the V gene TRBV29-1; unclear D gene. CDR1 is SQVTM, CDR2 ANQGSEA, per germline. V shed 2 bases and J shed 9 bases, with 8 bases lying between them. The CDR3 loop spans 11 amino acids. CDR3 residues: CSVEFSSEQFF. The CDR3 coding sequence is TGCAGCGTTGAATTTTCTAGTGAGCAGTTCTTC.

The chain links TRBV7-6 to TRBJ2-5; D is perhaps TRBD2 (7 bases). The CDR3 spans 14 residues. Trimming stripped 3 bases from V and 5 bases from J, with 13 bases between. CDR1 and CDR2 (germline): SGHVS, FNYEAQ. The CDR3 DNA follows: TGTGCCAGCAGCTTTGCAGGGGAGGGGGAGACCCAGTACTTC. Its protein product is CASSFAGEGETQYF.

The chain links TRBV13 to TRBJ2-7; D is possibly TRBD2 (5 bases). This CDR3 region has 13 residues. The germline V gene encodes CDR1 PRHDT and CDR2 FYEKMQ (reference sequence). V was cut by 5 bases and J by 1 base, with 9 bases left in between. The CDR3 DNA reads TGTGCCAGCAGCCGAGGCGGGTCCTACGAGCAGTACTTC. The encoded protein is CASSRGGSYEQYF.

V usage is TRBV5-4 and J usage is TRBJ2-1; D gene ambiguous. Trimming cost V 1 base and J 10 bases, with 12 bases left between them. This CDR3 has 13 amino acids. Germline V gene sequence: CDR1 SGHNT, CDR2 YYREEE (reference sequence). In DNA form, the CDR3 reads TGTGCCAGCAGCTTGCCCCTAGACGCCGAGCAGTTCTTC. It codes for CASSLPLDAEQFF.

This clone has a handful of counts. The V and J genes are TRBV19 and TRBJ1-5; 7 nucleotides align to TRBD1. This CDR3 has 15 amino acids. Trimming took 2 bases from V and 4 from J; bases not matched to a gene: 5. Germline assignment: CDR1 LNHDA and CDR2 SQIVND (reference sequence). CDR3 in DNA: TGTGCCAGTAGTATAACAGGGGCAGGGAATCAGCCCCAGCATTTT. As protein: CASSITGAGNQPQHF.

This chain links TRBV27 with TRBJ1-1; no reliable D call. CDR3 size: 14 residues. Germline CDR1 reads MNHEY; CDR2 reads SMNVEV (reference sequence). The V end was cut by 9 bases, the J end by 1 base, with 15 bases between. CDR3 DNA: TGTGCCAGTCGTAAGGGCGGGGAGAACACTGAAGCTTTCTTT. Translating it yields CASRKGGENTEAFF.

The chain joins TRBV7-2 to TRBJ2-1; 8 nucleotides agree with TRBD2. Germline CDR1 reads SGHTA; CDR2 reads FQGNSA. V was pared by 1 base and J by 4 bases, with 9 bases of the junction left unmatched. This CDR3 contains 17 residues. The CDR3 DNA reads as TGTGCCAGCAGCTTAGGGTTCCGGGGGGGCGTATACAATGAGCAGTTCTTC. Its protein is CASSLGFRGGVYNEQFF.

J is TRBJ2-5 and V is TRBV7-2, with 8 positions matching TRBD1. This CDR3 comprises 14 residues. The junction had 8 bases not matched to a gene; V was cut back by 6 bases and J by 5 bases. The V gene's germline CDR1 is SGHTA and CDR2 FQGNSA. The CDR3 is CASRPGTGGETQYF. In DNA, the CDR3 is TGTGCCAGCAGACCCGGGACAGGAGGGGAGACCCAGTACTTC. The full variable domain, completed using reference TRBV7-2 and TRBJ2-5, is GAGVSQSPSNKVTEKGKDVELRCDPISGHTALYWYRQSLGQGLEFLIYFQGNSAPDKSGLPSDRFSAERTGGSVSTLTIQRTQQEDSAVYLCASRPGTGGETQYFGPGTRLLVL.